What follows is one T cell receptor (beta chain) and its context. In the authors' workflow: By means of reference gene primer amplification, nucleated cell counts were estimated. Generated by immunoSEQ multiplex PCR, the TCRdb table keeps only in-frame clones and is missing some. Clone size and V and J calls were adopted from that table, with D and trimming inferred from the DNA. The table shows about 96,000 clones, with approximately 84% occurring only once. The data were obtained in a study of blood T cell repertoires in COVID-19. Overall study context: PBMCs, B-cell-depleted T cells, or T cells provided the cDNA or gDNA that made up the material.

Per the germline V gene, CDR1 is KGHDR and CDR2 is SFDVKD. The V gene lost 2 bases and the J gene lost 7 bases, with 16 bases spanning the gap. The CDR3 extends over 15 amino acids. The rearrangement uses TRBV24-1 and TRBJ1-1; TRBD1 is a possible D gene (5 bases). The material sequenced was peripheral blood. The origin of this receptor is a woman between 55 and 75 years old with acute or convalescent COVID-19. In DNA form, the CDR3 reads TGTGCCACCAGTGATTCCACCATGGGGCACCTTGAAGCTTTCTTT. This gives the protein CATSDSTMGHLEAFF.